This TCR beta chain was sequenced in a study of long-term antiretroviral therapy in people with HIV. General study points: Repertoires from HIV showed CDR3 length ranges narrower than those of controls.

Specimens retained about 0.95-10 million cryopreserved PBMC preceding DNA extraction. Running of the v3.0 immunoSEQ assay took place at survey level. The protocol was immunoSEQ multiplex PCR, while the TCRdb copy is restricted to in-frame clones and leaves out a portion. The sample includes 11,000 or so clones, 80% to 85% of them seen just once. Note on this clone: The antigen is not known.

V lost 0 bases and J 11 bases, leaving 20 bases between the germline ends. The CDR3 runs to 16 residues. Germline V gene data show CDR1 as SGHRS and CDR2 as YFSETQ. V usage is TRBV5-1 and J usage is TRBJ2-2, with D perhaps matching TRBD1 or TRBD2 (6 bases each). The TCR was taken from a man aged 40-49 years with HIV. The starting material was unsorted PBMCs, obtained 1.2 years after starting antiretroviral therapy. CDR3 amino acids: CASSLGGSGAPGELFF. The DNA for the CDR3 is TGCGCCAGCAGCTTGGGTGGCTCGGGGGCACCGGGAGAGCTGTTTTTT. The entire variable domain, with the rest obtained from reference TRBV5-1 and TRBJ2-2, is as follows: KAGVTQTPRYLIKTRGQQVTLSCSPISGHRSVSWYQQTPGQGLQFLFEYFSETQRNKGNFPGRFSGRQFSNSRSEMNVSTLELGDSALYLCASSLGGSGAPGELFFGEGSRLTVL.